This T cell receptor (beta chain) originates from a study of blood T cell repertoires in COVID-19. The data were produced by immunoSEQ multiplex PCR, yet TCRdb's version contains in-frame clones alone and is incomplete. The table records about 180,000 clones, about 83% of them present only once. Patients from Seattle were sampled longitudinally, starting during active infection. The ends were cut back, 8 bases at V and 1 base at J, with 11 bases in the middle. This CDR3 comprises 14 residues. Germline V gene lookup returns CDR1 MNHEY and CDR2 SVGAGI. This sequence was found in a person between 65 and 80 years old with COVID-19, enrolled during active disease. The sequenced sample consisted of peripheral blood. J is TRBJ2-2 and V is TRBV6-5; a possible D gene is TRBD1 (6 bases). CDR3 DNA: TGTGCCAGCTCTACAGGGAAGAACACCGGGGAGCTGTTTTTT. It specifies CASSTGKNTGELFF.